One sample yielded the 5 T cell receptor beta chains listed below, sequenced in a study of blood T cell repertoires in COVID-19. Sequencing was performed with immunoSEQ multiplex PCR; in TCRdb, only in-frame clones are kept and a portion is missing. The sample records approximately 310,000 clones, over 75% being singletons. Sequencing was carried out using PBMCs or T cells enriched from blood (not recorded which). Receptors were obtained from a man between 25 and 39 years old who had recovered from COVID-19.

The V call is TRBV3-1 (or the pseudogene TRBV3-2), the J call TRBJ2-1; 7 nucleotides line up with TRBD2. Unmatched junction bases numbered 0, after V lost 1 base and J lost 6 bases. The V gene's germline CDR1 is LGHDT and CDR2 YNNKEL (reference sequence). This CDR3 region has 13 residues. CDR3 bases: TGTGCCAGCAGCCAAGGGGGGGGCAATGAGCAGTTCTTC. It specifies CASSQGGGNEQFF.

This clone was recorded a few times. The chain couples TRBV2 to TRBJ1-4, with D unresolved. V lost 6 bases and J 4 bases, leaving 15 bases between the germline ends. The CDR3 consists of 15 residues. CDR1 SNHLY and CDR2 FYNNEI come from the germline V gene. The CDR3 nucleotides are TGTGCCAGCAGCCTCACGAGGGCGTATAATGAAAAACTGTTTTTT. It codes for CASSLTRAYNEKLFF.

This clone was observed a few times. The chain is built from TRBV21-1 and TRBJ1-3; the tabulated D call, TRBD1, remains unverified against the DNA. TRBV21-1 is a pseudogene. CDR3 length: 15 residues. The CDR3 protein is CARRARDSSGNTIYF. CDR3 DNA sequence: TGTGCCCGCAGGGCAAGGGACAGCTCTGGAAACACCATATATTTT.

V and J are TRBV5-4 and TRBJ2-5; 15 bases line up with TRBD2. CDR1 is SGHNT and CDR2 is YYREEE in the germline V gene (reference sequence). Germline trimming cut 3 bases from V and 8 bases from J; bases unmatched to any gene: 2. This CDR3 has 14 amino acids. CDR3 sequence (DNA): TGTGCCAGCAGCTCGGGACTAGCGGGGGGTACCCAGTACTTC. Protein: CASSSGLAGGTQYF.

The V call is TRBV9, the J call TRBJ1-6, with a weak D call TRBD1 (6 bases). CDR3 size: 16 residues. V lost 0 bases, J lost 13 bases, and 20 bases lay in between. CDR1 and CDR2 from the germline V gene are SGDLS and YYNGEE. DNA for the CDR3: TGTGCCAGCAGCGTAGAAGGGGCCTCCCAGGGGCGTCCCCTCCACTTT. Amino acid sequence: CASSVEGASQGRPLHF.